The rows below give T cell receptor beta chains drawn from one sample of a study of T cells in Graves' hyperthyroidism and ophthalmopathy. In TCRdb, the multiplex PCR reads were re-called with MiXCR into one record per CDR3 protein. This sample yields 270,000 or so distinct CDR3 sequences, of which 13% to 15% are seen a single time; around 30% belongs to the top ten. The sequencing input was blood. The receptors shown here come from a woman in her fifties or sixties with Graves' hyperthyroidism that later progressed to Graves' ophthalmopathy. Both conserved end residues are part of each CDR3. The D gene is left open where the match is weak. Clone size is shown for a subset of rows, as once, few, many or a class of expanded clone.

size,J,D,V,DNA,CDR3
few,TRBJ2-7,TRBD1,TRBV7-3,TGTGCCAGCAGCTTTAAGGGCAGGGGGCTGGACGAGCAGTACTTC,CASSFKGRGLDEQYF
many,TRBJ2-7,-,TRBV7-9,TGTGCCAGCAGCCCAACAAACCAGGACAGCGAGCAGTACTTC,CASSPTNQDSEQYF
many,TRBJ2-5,TRBD1,TRBV10-3,TGTGCCTCACAAAAGGGGACAGGGGAAGAGACCCAGTACTTC,CASQKGTGEETQYF
-,TRBJ2-1,-,TRBV9,TGTGCCAGCAGCGCGGGGGGCAGGGGTATCGATGAGCAGTTCTTC,CASSAGGRGIDEQFF
few,TRBJ1-4,TRBD1,TRBV28,TGTGCCTCCTCAGGGGGGGTGGCTAATGAAAAACTGTTTTTT,CASSGGVANEKLFF
-,TRBJ1-2,-,TRBV5-1,TGCGCCAGCAGCTTGTATGGGGAGCCGGCGGTTACCTATGGCTACACCTTC,CASSLYGEPAVTYGYTF
many,TRBJ1-1,-,TRBV5-1,TGCGCCAGCAGCGGAAATCCCATGAACACTGAAGCTTTCTTT,CASSGNPMNTEAFF
many,TRBJ1-2,-,TRBV2,TGTGCCAGAGGAAACGGCTACACCTTC,CARGNGYTF
many,TRBJ2-1,TRBD2,TRBV9,TGTGCCAGCAGCGTCCAGACTAGCATGGATGAGCAGTTCTTC,CASSVQTSMDEQFF
few,TRBJ2-3,-,TRBV24-1,TGTGCCACCAGTGACCCACTTGTTGGGGGTAGCACAGATACGCAGTATTTT,CATSDPLVGGSTDTQYF
many,TRBJ2-7,-,TRBV3-1,TGTGCCAGCAGCCAAGAGTCGGCCGGTGCCTACGAGCAGTACTTC,CASSQESAGAYEQYF